This entry features one T cell receptor (beta chain) sequence. Its cognate antigen is unknown. Trimming stripped 4 bases from V and 7 bases from J, with 14 bases between. Germline values: CDR1 MNHEY, CDR2 SVGAGI. The CDR3 runs 14 residues. These data belong to a study of OX40 agonist ivuxolimab in advanced cancers. Whole-study context: The study gave patients intravenous ivuxolimab at 0.01 to 10 mg/kg every 2 weeks. Checkpoint inhibitors had been given previously to under 50% of patients. Study conclusions and caveats: Expanded clones were, on average, more numerous in CD8+ T cells than in CD4+.

Measured with immunoSEQ multiplex PCR; TCRdb has only the in-frame clones, and not every one. The table has approximately 21,000 clones, about 70% seen once. This receptor was taken from an adult with an advanced solid tumor such as melanoma, head and neck, liver or kidney cancer. This specimen was CD4+ or CD8+ T cells sorted from blood, taken in a trial of the OX40 agonist ivuxolimab. This chain links TRBV6-5 with TRBJ2-1; D gene ambiguous. In nucleotides, the CDR3 is TGTGCCAGCAGTTTCAGGAACGCGCCAAATGAGCAGTTCTTC. Translated, it gives CASSFRNAPNEQFF.